What follows is one TCR beta chain and its context. Antigen unknown. This specimen comes from a study of cytomegalovirus exposure and HLA in healthy donors. Study-wide results and limits: V- and J-gene trimming of TCR beta was linked (in a later analysis) to a missense DCLRE1C variant.

Trimming shortened V by 5 bases and J by 3 bases, and 13 bases separated the two germline ends. Germline CDR1 reads MDHEN; CDR2 reads SYDVKM. The CDR3 contains 15 residues. Researchers ran the PCR with 60 Vbeta and 13 Jbeta primers. Libraries were prepared by immunoSEQ multiplex PCR; TCRdb keeps only in-frame clonotypes and omits some of them. This listing includes under 65,000 clones. The clonotype was recovered from a woman younger than 45 in good health and CMV-seropositive. Sequenced material: PBMCs. This rearrangement joins TRBV28 to TRBJ1-4, with a possible D match to TRBD1 (6 bases). The CDR3 loop is CASSLQTGPNEKLFF. Here the CDR3 DNA reads TGTGCCAGCAGTCTACAGACAGGACCTAATGAAAAACTGTTTTTT.